The present T cell receptor (beta chain) was sequenced within a study of cytomegalovirus exposure and HLA in healthy donors. Use of 60 Vbeta and 13 Jbeta primers characterized the PCR. Profiled with immunoSEQ multiplex PCR; TCRdb holds only in-frame clones, not every one. The repertoire has about 160,000 clones, around 76% of them found once; the top ten carry 1.3% to 1.5%. About this clone itself: Its target is not known.

From germline, CDR1 is SNHLY and CDR2 FYNNEI. V shed 6 bases and J shed 9 bases, with 12 bases lying between them. The CDR3 loop spans 12 amino acids. Study observations and caveats: The classifier reportedly diagnosed cytomegalovirus status with high specificity and sensitivity. Beyond CMV serostatus, there was no information to go on about immune exposure. One variant, a missense change in DCLRE1C, was linked in a later analysis to TCR beta V- and J-gene trimming. Previous analysis showed most TCR beta V segments were productive about 87% or about 30% of the time.

Input material: PBMCs. This TCR was sampled from a man in his fifties or sixties in good health and CMV-seronegative. This chain uses TRBV2 with TRBJ1-5; D uncertain. The CDR3 reads CASSTYATPQHF. CDR3 sequence (DNA): TGTGCCAGCAGCACCTACGCAACGCCCCAGCATTTT.